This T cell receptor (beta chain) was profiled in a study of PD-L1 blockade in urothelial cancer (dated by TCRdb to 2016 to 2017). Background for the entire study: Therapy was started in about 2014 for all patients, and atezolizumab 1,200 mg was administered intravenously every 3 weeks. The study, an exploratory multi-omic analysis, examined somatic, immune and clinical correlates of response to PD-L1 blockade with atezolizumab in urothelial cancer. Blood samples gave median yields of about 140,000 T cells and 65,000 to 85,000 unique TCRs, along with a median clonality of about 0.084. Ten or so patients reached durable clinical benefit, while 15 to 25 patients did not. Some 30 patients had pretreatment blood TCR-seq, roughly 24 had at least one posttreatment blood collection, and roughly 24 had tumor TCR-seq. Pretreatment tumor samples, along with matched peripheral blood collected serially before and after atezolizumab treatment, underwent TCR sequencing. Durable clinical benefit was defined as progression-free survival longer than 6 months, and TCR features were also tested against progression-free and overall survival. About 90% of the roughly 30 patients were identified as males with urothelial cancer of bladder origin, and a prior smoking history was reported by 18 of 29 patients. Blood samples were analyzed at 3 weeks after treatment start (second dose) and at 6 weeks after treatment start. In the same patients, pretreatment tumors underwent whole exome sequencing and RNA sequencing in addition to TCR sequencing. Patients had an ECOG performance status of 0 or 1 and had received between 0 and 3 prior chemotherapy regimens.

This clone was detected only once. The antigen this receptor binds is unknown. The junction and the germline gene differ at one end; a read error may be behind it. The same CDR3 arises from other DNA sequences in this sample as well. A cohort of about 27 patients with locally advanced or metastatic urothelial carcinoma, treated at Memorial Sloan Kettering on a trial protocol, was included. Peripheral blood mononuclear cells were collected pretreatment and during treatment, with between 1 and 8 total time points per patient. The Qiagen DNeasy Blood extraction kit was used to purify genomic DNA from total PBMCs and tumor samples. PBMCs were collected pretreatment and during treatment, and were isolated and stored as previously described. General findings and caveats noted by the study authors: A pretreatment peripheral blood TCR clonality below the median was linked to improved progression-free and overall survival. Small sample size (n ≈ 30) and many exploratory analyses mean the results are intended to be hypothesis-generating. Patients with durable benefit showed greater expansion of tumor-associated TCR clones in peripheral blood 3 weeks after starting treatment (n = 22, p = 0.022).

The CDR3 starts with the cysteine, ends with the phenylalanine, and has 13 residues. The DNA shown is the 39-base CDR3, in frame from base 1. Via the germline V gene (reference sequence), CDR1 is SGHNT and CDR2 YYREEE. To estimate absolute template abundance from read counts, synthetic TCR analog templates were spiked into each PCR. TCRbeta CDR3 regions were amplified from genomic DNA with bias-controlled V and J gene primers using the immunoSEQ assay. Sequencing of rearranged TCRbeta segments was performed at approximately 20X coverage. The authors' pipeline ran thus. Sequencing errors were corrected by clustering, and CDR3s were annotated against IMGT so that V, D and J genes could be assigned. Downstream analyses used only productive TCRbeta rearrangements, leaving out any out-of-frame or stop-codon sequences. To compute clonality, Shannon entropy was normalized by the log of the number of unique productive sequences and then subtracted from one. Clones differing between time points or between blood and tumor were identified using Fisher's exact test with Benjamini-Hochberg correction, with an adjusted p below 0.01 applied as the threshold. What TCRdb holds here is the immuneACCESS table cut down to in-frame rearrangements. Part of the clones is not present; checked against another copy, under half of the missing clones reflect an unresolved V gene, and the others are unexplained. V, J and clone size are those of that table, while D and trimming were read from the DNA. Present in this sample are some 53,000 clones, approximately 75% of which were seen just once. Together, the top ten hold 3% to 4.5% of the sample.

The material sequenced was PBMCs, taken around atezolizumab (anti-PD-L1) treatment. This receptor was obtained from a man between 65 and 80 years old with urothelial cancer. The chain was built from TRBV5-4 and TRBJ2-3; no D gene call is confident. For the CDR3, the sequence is CASSQDLSDTQYF. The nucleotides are TGTGCTAGCAGCCAAGACTTGAGTGATACGCAGTATTTT.